This TCR beta chain is from a study of PD-L1 blockade in urothelial cancer. Only one count was recorded for this clone. Trimming took off 2 bases at V and 1 base at J, with 2 bases between the two ends. Per germline, CDR1 SNHLY and CDR2 FYNNEI. The CDR3 sequence is 12 residues long. Sequenced by immunoSEQ multiplex PCR; TCRdb stores in-frame clones only, minus some. The sample includes roughly 110,000 clones, less than 95% of them seen just once. Time point meaning: peripheral blood 6 weeks after treatment start. The chain has TRBV2 and TRBJ1-1; D is uncertain. The receptor comes from a man aged 60-69 years with urothelial cancer. The source material was PBMCs, sampled around atezolizumab (anti-PD-L1) treatment. CDR3 loop: CASSEQNTEAFF. CDR3 coding DNA: TGTGCCAGCAGTGAACAGAACACTGAAGCTTTCTTT.